The clone carrying this TCR beta chain turned up a few times. Antigen unknown. This sample was taken from a study of blood T cells in healthy people across ages. Points from the study as a whole: In the absence of known donor CMV status, changes in expanded clonotypes were possibly confounded.

Germline loops: CDR1 DFQATT, CDR2 SNEGSKA (reference sequence). Trimming stripped 4 bases from V and 3 bases from J, with 17 bases between. The CDR3 has 15 residues. PCR was performed a second time for roughly 7 to 11 cycles using a sample-barcoded 5' primer and a J-beta primer mix. TCRdb re-analysed the 5' RACE reads in MiXCR, keeping a single row per CDR3 protein. The profile shows over a million distinct CDR3 sequences, roughly two fifths of them singletons. The source of this sequence is a woman aged 18-35 years in good health. The sequenced sample was blood. The chain recombines TRBV20-1 with TRBJ2-3; a weak D match, TRBD1 (5 bases). CDR3 region: CSAIDRLVVTDTQYF. CDR3 coding DNA: TGCAGTGCTATTGACAGATTAGTGGTAACAGATACGCAGTATTTT.